This TCR beta chain was sequenced for a study of PD-1 blockade in classical Hodgkin lymphoma (TCRdb year 2020). Study-level background: Nivolumab dosing was 3 mg/kg intravenously every 2 weeks, continuing until either disease progression or unacceptable toxicity. The study used TCR beta sequencing and CyTOF to define a peripheral blood immune signature of response to PD-1 blockade in classical Hodgkin lymphoma. The paper as a whole reports these results and caveats: Patients starting nivolumab less than 1 year after ASCT had lower diversity and were excluded from later analyses to avoid confounding by immune reconstitution. Newly diagnosed patients were reported to have lower baseline TCR diversity than healthy donors, and relapsed/refractory patients were reported to have lower baseline TCR diversity still. CD4+ but not CD8+ TCR diversity rose significantly by C4D1 (p=0.0027 vs p=0.16), most apparent in complete responders (p=0.02). Trial patients achieving complete response had baseline diversity similar to newly diagnosed patients, whereas partial responders and progressors had significantly lower diversity. The study covered only a single clinical trial cohort, and the causes of the repertoire differences, possibly disease activity or prior therapy, were still not defined.

Genomic DNA was isolated using the Qiagen DNeasy kit from unsorted PBMCs as well as from negatively selected CD4+ and CD8+ fractions. TCR beta CDR3 regions were amplified by immunoSEQ multiplex PCR using primers annealing to V and J segments. A synthetic immune receptor repertoire was used to minimize amplification bias, and remaining bias was computationally removed after sequencing. In the original analysis: Custom Python scripts were used to quantify repertoire diversity as the Shannon entropy index. Unsorted, CD4+ and CD8+ repertoires were analyzed separately, except in combined analyses where CD4+ and CD8+ sequences were merged in silico. Clonal expansion was defined as a frequency increase of at least 2-fold after treatment compared with C1D1, and clones undetected at baseline were assigned a pseudocount of 0.5. Singleton clones were defined as clones with 0 or 1 copy at C1D1, and non-singleton clones were defined as clones with 2 or more copies. By matching protein sequences in sorted samples from the same patient, clones expanded in unsorted samples were annotated as CD4+, CD8+ or unknown. Wilcoxon tests on paired samples were used to test changes in diversity from C1D1 to C4D1. TCRdb limited this immuneACCESS table to in-frame rearrangements with V and J called. A share of clones is missing; checked studies link under half to unresolved V genes, and the rest is unexplained. The DNA was the basis for D and trimming; V, J and clone size are from that table. This sample is represented by over 25,000 clones; about 72% of them were singletons. Approximately 4% of the sample rests with the top ten.

The sample's time point label, in plain terms: cycle 4 day 1 (C4D1), after more than five weeks of nivolumab. Relapse after autologous stem cell transplantation had occurred in all trial patients, and cohorts A, B and C were distinguished by prior brentuximab vedotin exposure. The trial cohort comprised 60 or so patients with relapsed/refractory classical Hodgkin lymphoma whose best overall responses were complete response, partial response or progressive disease. In the multi-cohort phase II CheckMate 205 trial, trial patients received single-agent nivolumab. Best overall response was determined by an independent review committee according to the 2007 International Working Group response criteria. Trial PBMCs were collected just before the start of nivolumab (C1D1) and during therapy at cycle 2 day 1 and cycle 4 day 1. Peripheral blood was collected in 8 mL Vacutainer Cell Preparation Tubes, from which PBMCs were isolated by centrifugation and then cryopreserved.

According to the germline V gene (reference sequence), CDR1 reads GTSNPN and CDR2 reads SVGIG. There are 13 amino acids in the CDR3, from cysteine to phenylalanine inclusive. Just CDR3 DNA is preserved here, 39 bases in frame from base 1. Trimming takes 0 bases from V and 0 bases from J, and the germline ends sit 5 bases apart. In regard to this clone: Its antigen remains unidentified. No base qualities exist here, and no much larger clone lies one base off it.

The rearrangement combines TRBV30 with TRBJ2-5; the D gene identity is not certain. The sample in question was peripheral blood mononuclear cells (PBMCs), obtained before the fourth cycle of nivolumab. This clonotype originated in a human donor with classical Hodgkin lymphoma. The nucleotides are TGTGCCTGGAGTGTCTCCCACCAAGAGACCCAGTACTTC. This is translated as CAWSVSHQETQYF.